A selection of T cell receptor beta chains follows, all from one sample in a study of blood T cell dynamics during melanoma immunotherapy. Repertoires were generated with immunoSEQ multiplex PCR, while TCRdb's copy carries only in-frame clones and drops some. Altogether some 15,000 clones are present, 92% being singletons, with the ten largest covering about 0.9%. The source was blood, collected from a patient treated with checkpoint blockade. Source of these receptors: a human donor with melanoma. The CDR3 runs from the conserved cysteine through the conserved F or W. The D gene is left open where the match is weak. Clone size is stated in some rows and not others, as once, few, many or a class when expanded.

abundance: NA
j_gene: TRBJ1-1
d_gene: NA
v_gene: TRBV7-9
CDR3nt: TGTGCCAGCATGGTCCATAATGAAGCTTTCTTT
CDR3aa: CASMVHNEAFF

abundance: NA
j_gene: TRBJ1-1
d_gene: NA
v_gene: TRBV29-1
CDR3nt: TGCAGCGTTGCCGAACAGGCCATGAACACTGAAGCTTTCTTT
CDR3aa: CSVAEQAMNTEAFF

abundance: NA
j_gene: TRBJ2-3
d_gene: TRBD1
v_gene: TRBV5-1
CDR3nt: TGCGCCAGCAGCTCGGACAGGGTCACAGATACGCAGTATTTT
CDR3aa: CASSSDRVTDTQYF

abundance: NA
j_gene: TRBJ1-2
d_gene: NA
v_gene: TRBV19
CDR3nt: TGTGCCAGTAGCCCGTCGTGGCGGGGAACTTCGGGCTACACCTTC
CDR3aa: CASSPSWRGTSGYTF

abundance: NA
j_gene: TRBJ1-1
d_gene: NA
v_gene: TRBV2
CDR3nt: TGTGCCAGCAGTCGGGGAGGGGGCACTGAAGCTTTCTTT
CDR3aa: CASSRGGGTEAFF

abundance: few
j_gene: TRBJ1-1
d_gene: NA
v_gene: TRBV5-1
CDR3nt: TGCGCCAGCAGCGGGACCTTTACTGAAGCTTTCTTT
CDR3aa: CASSGTFTEAFF

abundance: NA
j_gene: TRBJ2-7
d_gene: NA
v_gene: TRBV30
CDR3nt: TGTGCCTGGAGTTCGGGGAACTCCTACGAGCAGTACTTC
CDR3aa: CAWSSGNSYEQYF

abundance: NA
j_gene: TRBJ2-1
d_gene: NA
v_gene: TRBV28
CDR3nt: TGTGCCAGCAGTCTTGGCGGCCCCTCCTACAATGAGCAGTTCTTC
CDR3aa: CASSLGGPSYNEQFF

abundance: NA
j_gene: TRBJ2-7
d_gene: NA
v_gene: TRBV5-6
CDR3nt: TGTGCCAGCAGCCGGCCACCCTTATACGAGCAGTACTTC
CDR3aa: CASSRPPLYEQYF

abundance: NA
j_gene: TRBJ1-3
d_gene: NA
v_gene: TRBV2
CDR3nt: TGTGCCAGGGAAGGGGAGGCCGGAAACACCATATATTTT
CDR3aa: CAREGEAGNTIYF

abundance: NA
j_gene: TRBJ1-2
d_gene: NA
v_gene: TRBV28
CDR3nt: TGTGCCAGCAGTTTATCAGCTTCCCCGGTGAAACTATGGGGCTACACCTTC
CDR3aa: CASSLSASPVKLWGYTF

abundance: NA
j_gene: TRBJ2-2
d_gene: NA
v_gene: TRBV5-4
CDR3nt: TGTGCCAGCAGCTTGGATCCGGGGGGCGTAGGCGGGGAGCTGTTTTTT
CDR3aa: CASSLDPGGVGGELFF

abundance: NA
j_gene: TRBJ2-6
d_gene: NA
v_gene: TRBV7-2
CDR3nt: TGTGCCAGCAGCGCAGGGGCGCCAAACTCTGGGGCCAACGTCCTGACTTTC
CDR3aa: CASSAGAPNSGANVLTF

abundance: NA
j_gene: TRBJ2-2
d_gene: NA
v_gene: TRBV5-1
CDR3nt: TGCGCCAGCAGCTTGGCTCCCGCCGGGCAGCCCCAAGGGGAGCTGTTTTTT
CDR3aa: CASSLAPAGQPQGELFF

abundance: NA
j_gene: TRBJ2-2
d_gene: TRBD1
v_gene: TRBV10-2
CDR3nt: TGCGCCAGCAACAAGAGGGGACAGTCAGATAACACCGGGGAGCTGTTTTTT
CDR3aa: CASNKRGQSDNTGELFF

abundance: few
j_gene: TRBJ2-3
d_gene: TRBD2
v_gene: TRBV5-1
CDR3nt: TGCGCCAGCAGCTTGAGGGGACTAGGGCCCATGGGGCAGTATTTT
CDR3aa: CASSLRGLGPMGQYF

abundance: NA
j_gene: TRBJ2-6
d_gene: NA
v_gene: TRBV7-3
CDR3nt: TGTGCCAGCAGCCCCGGGCCGCCCTCTGGGGCCAACGTCCTGACTTTC
CDR3aa: CASSPGPPSGANVLTF

abundance: NA
j_gene: TRBJ2-1
d_gene: NA
v_gene: TRBV5-6
CDR3nt: TGTGCCAGCAGCTTTTCAGCTCCTAATGAGCAGTTCTTC
CDR3aa: CASSFSAPNEQFF

abundance: once
j_gene: TRBJ2-3
d_gene: TRBD1
v_gene: TRBV5-4
CDR3nt: TGTGCCAGCAGCCCGATGACAGGGACCACAGATACGCAGTATTTT
CDR3aa: CASSPMTGTTDTQYF

abundance: NA
j_gene: TRBJ1-3
d_gene: NA
v_gene: TRBV28
CDR3nt: TGTGCCAGCAGTTTTTTGGGTTCTGGAAACACCATATATTTT
CDR3aa: CASSFLGSGNTIYF

abundance: NA
j_gene: TRBJ2-7
d_gene: NA
v_gene: TRBV19
CDR3nt: TGTGCCAGTAGTATTGTCAGAGGATCCTACGAGCAGTACTTC
CDR3aa: CASSIVRGSYEQYF

abundance: once
j_gene: TRBJ1-2
d_gene: NA
v_gene: TRBV30
CDR3nt: TGTGCCTGGAGTGTAAGAGTCCACCAGGACTATGGCTACACCTTC
CDR3aa: CAWSVRVHQDYGYTF

abundance: NA
j_gene: TRBJ2-5
d_gene: TRBD2
v_gene: TRBV9
CDR3nt: TGTGCCAGCACCCCCGGGACTAGCGGGGGGGAGAGGACCCAGTACTTC
CDR3aa: CASTPGTSGGERTQYF

abundance: NA
j_gene: TRBJ2-7
d_gene: NA
v_gene: TRBV7-7
CDR3nt: TGTGCTAGCAGTATGGGCCTAGGTCCAGACGAGCAGTACTTC
CDR3aa: CASSMGLGPDEQYF

abundance: NA
j_gene: TRBJ2-5
d_gene: NA
v_gene: TRBV2
CDR3nt: TGTGCCAGCAGAGCGACCTCGTCCGAGACCCAGTACTTC
CDR3aa: CASRATSSETQYF

abundance: NA
j_gene: TRBJ2-1
d_gene: NA
v_gene: TRBV30
CDR3nt: TGTGCCTGGACCCCCAACTCCAGGGGCTACAATGAGCAGTTCTTC
CDR3aa: CAWTPNSRGYNEQFF

abundance: NA
j_gene: TRBJ1-1
d_gene: NA
v_gene: TRBV7-2
CDR3nt: TGTGCCAGCAGCTCCCAGCTAAGGAGTACTGAAGCTTTCTTT
CDR3aa: CASSSQLRSTEAFF

abundance: NA
j_gene: TRBJ1-1
d_gene: TRBD1
v_gene: TRBV4-1
CDR3nt: TGCGCCAGCAGCCAACAAAGACAGGGGGCCACTGAAGCTTTCTTT
CDR3aa: CASSQQRQGATEAFF

abundance: NA
j_gene: TRBJ2-7
d_gene: NA
v_gene: TRBV30
CDR3nt: TGTGCCTGGAGTGATCGGTCCTACGAGCAGTACTTC
CDR3aa: CAWSDRSYEQYF

abundance: NA
j_gene: TRBJ2-5
d_gene: NA
v_gene: TRBV30
CDR3nt: TGTGCCTGGAGTTATGGGAGCCAAGAGACCCAGTACTTC
CDR3aa: CAWSYGSQETQYF

abundance: NA
j_gene: TRBJ2-1
d_gene: TRBD2
v_gene: TRBV9
CDR3nt: TGTGCCAGCAGCCTCTCTGGGGGAGGGTCCTACAATGAGCAGTTCTTC
CDR3aa: CASSLSGGGSYNEQFF

abundance: NA
j_gene: TRBJ1-3
d_gene: NA
v_gene: TRBV4-1
CDR3nt: TGCGCCAGCAGCCAAGCGGCAGCCAGCTCTGGAAACACCATATATTTT
CDR3aa: CASSQAAASSGNTIYF

abundance: NA
j_gene: TRBJ2-3
d_gene: TRBD2
v_gene: TRBV19
CDR3nt: TGTGCCAGTAGTAGTTCTAGCGGGAGCACAGATACGCAGTATTTT
CDR3aa: CASSSSSGSTDTQYF

abundance: NA
j_gene: TRBJ2-5
d_gene: NA
v_gene: TRBV30
CDR3nt: TGTGCCTGGAGTCCTTGGGACTCCTCCCAAGGAGCCCAGTACTTC
CDR3aa: CAWSPWDSSQGAQYF

abundance: NA
j_gene: TRBJ1-4
d_gene: NA
v_gene: TRBV18
CDR3nt: TGTGCCAGCTCACCATATCAACAGGGAAATGAAAAACTGTTTTTT
CDR3aa: CASSPYQQGNEKLFF

abundance: once
j_gene: TRBJ2-3
d_gene: TRBD2
v_gene: TRBV6-1
CDR3nt: TGTGCCAGCAGTGCTCTAGCGGGGGGGCCATCAGATACGCAGTATTTT
CDR3aa: CASSALAGGPSDTQYF

abundance: NA
j_gene: TRBJ2-7
d_gene: TRBD2
v_gene: TRBV14
CDR3nt: TGTGCCAGCAGCCTGGGCGGGGGGCAAGCCTACGAGCAGTACTTC
CDR3aa: CASSLGGGQAYEQYF